What follows describes a single T cell receptor beta chain. Its antigen is unknown. Using immunoSEQ multiplex PCR, the repertoire was profiled, and TCRdb retains in-frame clones only, with some absent. The data hold 35,000 to 45,000 clones, with around 89% observed a single time. Time point given: week 35, safety follow-up. The vaccine gave 300 ug of a 20-mer mutant IDH1 peptide subcutaneously per dose. This sample is drawn from a study of a mutant IDH1 vaccine in newly diagnosed glioma. Germline V gives CDR1 MRHNA, CDR2 SNTAGT. Trimming removed 0 bases at V and 2 bases at J, with 5 bases between. The CDR3 totals 14 residues.

The material sequenced was PBMCs, taken from a glioma patient whose treatment included an IDH1 peptide vaccine. The chain recombines TRBV6-4 with TRBJ2-1; D ambiguous. The TCR sequence derives from a middle-aged man with glioma. The CDR3 loop is CASSDSGAYNEQFF. The CDR3 DNA follows: TGTGCCAGCAGTGACTCCGGAGCCTACAATGAGCAGTTCTTC.